The T cell receptor (beta chain) described here comes from a study of blood T cell repertoires in COVID-19. About the study: The cDNA or gDNA used as material had been derived from T cells, B-cell-depleted T cells, or PBMCs.

Original handling: Estimated nucleated cell counts came from reference gene primer amplification. Some clones are missing from TCRdb's copy, which holds only in-frame ones; the method was immunoSEQ multiplex PCR. The V and J calls and the clone size are those of that table, but D and trimming were determined from the DNA. The sample holds around 340,000 clones, 80% to 90% seen once. Trimming left V 3 bases short and J 2 bases short, with 12 bases between. This CDR3 is 15 amino acids long. The germline V gene encodes CDR1 KGHSH and CDR2 LQKENI. This chain connects TRBV18 to TRBJ2-3, with D perhaps matching TRBD2 (7 bases). This TCR was recovered from a woman in her fifties or sixties with COVID-19, enrolled during active disease. The sample taken for sequencing was peripheral blood. CDR3 sequence (DNA): TGTGCCAGCTCACCCCGGGGGGCGGACACAGATACGCAGTATTTT. Translated, it gives CASSPRGADTDTQYF.